Listed below are T cell receptor beta chains from one sample, sequenced in a study of T cells in Graves' hyperthyroidism and ophthalmopathy. TCRdb called the multiplex PCR reads again in MiXCR, with one record for every CDR3 protein. The sample holds about 570,000 distinct CDR3 sequences, around 42% seen once. The source material was peripheral blood or thyroid tissue (not recorded which). The receptors shown here come from an adult woman with Graves' disease, either hyperthyroidism or ophthalmopathy (not recorded which). Both conserved end residues are part of each CDR3. A D gene is named only where the DNA matches it firmly. The size of a clone is reported for some rows only, either as once, few or many, or as a class for expanded clones.

J gene: TRBJ1-2; D gene: NA; clone size: many; CDR3 length: 13; V gene: TRBV2; CDR3 protein: CASSEERNYGYTF
J gene: TRBJ2-7; D gene: NA; clone size: many; CDR3 length: 14; V gene: TRBV20-1; CDR3 protein: CSARDRGSSYEQYF
J gene: TRBJ2-5; D gene: NA; clone size: many; CDR3 length: 13; V gene: TRBV6-1; CDR3 protein: CASSMNPAETQYF
J gene: TRBJ2-7; D gene: NA; clone size: many; CDR3 length: 12; V gene: TRBV20-1; CDR3 protein: CSARVRDYEQYF
J gene: TRBJ2-7; D gene: TRBD2; clone size: NA; CDR3 length: 15; V gene: TRBV5-1; CDR3 protein: CASGQGSSGSPIPYF
J gene: TRBJ2-6; D gene: NA; clone size: NA; CDR3 length: 8; V gene: TRBV19; CDR3 protein: CASGVLTF
J gene: TRBJ2-2; D gene: TRBD1; clone size: NA; CDR3 length: 15; V gene: TRBV29-1; CDR3 protein: CSAESGGTNTGELFF
J gene: TRBJ1-5; D gene: NA; clone size: NA; CDR3 length: 14; V gene: TRBV19; CDR3 protein: CASSVGRGDKPQHF
J gene: TRBJ2-5; D gene: NA; clone size: NA; CDR3 length: 13; V gene: TRBV7-9; CDR3 protein: CASSYSLDETQYF
J gene: TRBJ1-2; D gene: NA; clone size: NA; CDR3 length: 15; V gene: TRBV29-1; CDR3 protein: CSVEGSDSPSAGYTF
J gene: TRBJ1-1; D gene: NA; clone size: NA; CDR3 length: 15; V gene: TRBV20-1; CDR3 protein: CSARVTRRVDTEAFF
J gene: TRBJ2-1; D gene: TRBD1; clone size: many; CDR3 length: 14; V gene: TRBV9; CDR3 protein: CASSEWDRSGEQFF
J gene: TRBJ1-5; D gene: NA; clone size: many; CDR3 length: 14; V gene: TRBV9; CDR3 protein: CASSVGGGGQPQHF
J gene: TRBJ1-1; D gene: TRBD1; clone size: many; CDR3 length: 16; V gene: TRBV5-6; CDR3 protein: CASSLTGAKGETEAFF
J gene: TRBJ1-4; D gene: TRBD1; clone size: few; CDR3 length: 14; V gene: TRBV29-1; CDR3 protein: CSVETGTVNEKLFF
J gene: TRBJ2-1; D gene: NA; clone size: few; CDR3 length: 13; V gene: TRBV29-1; CDR3 protein: CSVGTVSYNEQFF
J gene: TRBJ1-5; D gene: NA; clone size: few; CDR3 length: 17; V gene: TRBV7-9; CDR3 protein: CASSLGETVGANQPQHF
J gene: TRBJ2-6; D gene: TRBD1; clone size: NA; CDR3 length: 17; V gene: TRBV9; CDR3 protein: CASSVTTGGAGANVLTF
J gene: TRBJ2-2; D gene: TRBD1; clone size: many; CDR3 length: 17; V gene: TRBV5-1; CDR3 protein: CASSAGQGTVNTGELFF
J gene: TRBJ2-7; D gene: NA; clone size: once; CDR3 length: 14; V gene: TRBV7-6; CDR3 protein: CASSLLGTNYEQYF
J gene: TRBJ1-1; D gene: NA; clone size: many; CDR3 length: 13; V gene: TRBV5-1; CDR3 protein: CASALFVGTEAFF
J gene: TRBJ1-1; D gene: TRBD1; clone size: few; CDR3 length: 16; V gene: TRBV25-1; CDR3 protein: CASSEDRVTANTEAFF
J gene: TRBJ2-7; D gene: TRBD1; clone size: few; CDR3 length: 12; V gene: TRBV9; CDR3 protein: CAIRDRMNEQYF
J gene: TRBJ1-6; D gene: NA; clone size: many; CDR3 length: 14; V gene: TRBV6-1; CDR3 protein: CASRPAGENSPLHF
J gene: TRBJ2-5; D gene: NA; clone size: few; CDR3 length: 15; V gene: TRBV10-2; CDR3 protein: CACSATQMGGETQYF
J gene: TRBJ1-1; D gene: NA; clone size: many; CDR3 length: 13; V gene: TRBV6-6; CDR3 protein: CASSSTLGAEAFF
J gene: TRBJ2-7; D gene: NA; clone size: NA; CDR3 length: 14; V gene: TRBV6-5; CDR3 protein: CASSYSHGGYEQYF
J gene: TRBJ1-5; D gene: NA; clone size: many; CDR3 length: 14; V gene: TRBV27; CDR3 protein: CASSVGQSNQPQHF
J gene: TRBJ2-5; D gene: TRBD1; clone size: NA; CDR3 length: 14; V gene: TRBV7-2; CDR3 protein: CASSWTGFQETQYF
J gene: TRBJ2-5; D gene: TRBD2; clone size: NA; CDR3 length: 19; V gene: TRBV12-3/TRBV12-4; CDR3 protein: CASSPVSRRTLAGGETQYF
J gene: TRBJ2-2; D gene: NA; clone size: NA; CDR3 length: 16; V gene: TRBV12-3/TRBV12-4; CDR3 protein: CASRSVGERNTGELFF
J gene: TRBJ1-6; D gene: TRBD1; clone size: NA; CDR3 length: 15; V gene: TRBV11-1; CDR3 protein: CASSLYRGDNSPLHF
J gene: TRBJ1-1; D gene: NA; clone size: NA; CDR3 length: 14; V gene: TRBV7-9; CDR3 protein: CASSPTTGYTEAFF
J gene: TRBJ2-7; D gene: TRBD2; clone size: NA; CDR3 length: 14; V gene: TRBV11-2; CDR3 protein: CASRGGAGAHEQYF
J gene: TRBJ2-2; D gene: TRBD2; clone size: NA; CDR3 length: 13; V gene: TRBV6-4; CDR3 protein: CASSDSSGSTIVF
J gene: TRBJ1-1; D gene: NA; clone size: many; CDR3 length: 13; V gene: TRBV24-1; CDR3 protein: CATSDTGFTEAFF
J gene: TRBJ1-2; D gene: NA; clone size: NA; CDR3 length: 12; V gene: TRBV20-1; CDR3 protein: CSANRRDYGYTF
J gene: TRBJ2-5; D gene: NA; clone size: NA; CDR3 length: 12; V gene: TRBV7-9; CDR3 protein: CASSPRTAYLGF
J gene: TRBJ2-3; D gene: NA; clone size: NA; CDR3 length: 14; V gene: TRBV7-2; CDR3 protein: CASSLGFSPDTQYF
J gene: TRBJ2-7; D gene: TRBD2; clone size: NA; CDR3 length: 16; V gene: TRBV7-9; CDR3 protein: CASSGTGTSGAYEQYF
J gene: TRBJ1-5; D gene: NA; clone size: many; CDR3 length: 15; V gene: TRBV5-1; CDR3 protein: CASSLVGGHNQPQHF
J gene: TRBJ1-4; D gene: NA; clone size: NA; CDR3 length: 13; V gene: TRBV20-1; CDR3 protein: CSARGTIGEKLFF
J gene: TRBJ1-5; D gene: NA; clone size: many; CDR3 length: 13; V gene: TRBV20-1; CDR3 protein: CSASPRVDQPQHF
J gene: TRBJ2-7; D gene: NA; clone size: NA; CDR3 length: 14; V gene: TRBV11-2; CDR3 protein: CASSLGTYRGEQYF
J gene: TRBJ2-2; D gene: NA; clone size: few; CDR3 length: 16; V gene: TRBV20-1; CDR3 protein: CSARGRSTSRTGELFF
J gene: TRBJ1-2; D gene: NA; clone size: few; CDR3 length: 12; V gene: TRBV20-1; CDR3 protein: CSAIRGAIGYTF